Shown below are 30 T cell receptor beta chains from a single sample sequenced in a study of shared clonotypes between healthy human individuals. TCRdb keeps only in-frame clones here, not all; method: immunoSEQ multiplex PCR. The sample shows some 200,000 clones, about 66% of them seen only once. The sequenced material came from memory CD4+ T cells sorted from blood. Documented subset: CD45RA-negative fraction. Receptors originate from a man between 25 and 39 years old in good health.

The chain has TRBV2 and TRBJ2-7; TRBD2 matches 16 bases. Trimming cost V 10 bases and J 6 bases; bases outside gene matches: 12. Germline V gene sequence: CDR1 SNHLY, CDR2 FYNNEI. This CDR3 has 16 amino acids. In DNA form, the CDR3 reads TGTGCCACATCAAATCTGGGACTAGCGGGAGGGGGCGAGCAGTACTTC. It encodes CATSNLGLAGGGEQYF.

This rearrangement joins TRBV28 to TRBJ1-2; possible D gene TRBD1, 6 bases. Germline assignment: CDR1 MDHEN and CDR2 SYDVKM. This CDR3 has 14 amino acids. With 4 bases removed from V and 4 bases from J, the gap between germline ends came to 13 bases. CDR3: CASSWRQAPYGYTF. The CDR3, as DNA: TGTGCCAGCAGTTGGCGACAGGCGCCCTATGGCTACACCTTC.

This clone was observed at least ten times. V usage is TRBV6-1 and J usage is TRBJ1-5; D is unresolved. The CDR3 extends over 13 amino acids. The V and J ends lost 4 bases and 5 bases respectively, with 9 bases between them. Germline CDR1 reads MNHNS; CDR2 reads SASEGT. Here the CDR3 reads CASSARIHQPQHF. CDR3 nucleotide sequence: TGTGCCAGCAGTGCCAGGATCCATCAGCCCCAGCATTTT.

This chain connects TRBV4-1 to TRBJ2-1; D call uncertain. Trimming stripped 4 bases from V and 9 bases from J, with 28 bases between. Germline CDR1 reads MGHRA; CDR2 reads YSYEKL. The CDR3 is made up of 18 amino acids. CDR3 bases: TGCGCCAGCAGCCCCCTTGTTAGTACCAGCTTGGGCTTTTTTGAGCAGTTCTTC. The encoded protein is CASSPLVSTSLGFFEQFF.

This clone was detected many times. The chain is built from TRBV27 and TRBJ1-1; D is unresolved. CDR3 length: 13 residues. Germline V gene lookup returns CDR1 MNHEY and CDR2 SMNVEV (reference sequence). V dropped 2 bases and J dropped 8 bases, with 12 bases sitting between them. The CDR3 bases are TGTGCCAGCAGTTTAAACGGAGACGGAGAAGCTTTCTTT. Translating it yields CASSLNGDGEAFF.

The gene calls are TRBV28 and TRBJ2-4; 8 bases are a match to TRBD1. The CDR3 has 15 amino acids. The germline V gene encodes CDR1 MDHEN and CDR2 SYDVKM. The V gene end was trimmed by 8 bases and the J gene end by 2 bases; junction bases not matched to a gene: 8. As DNA, the CDR3 is TGTGCCAGCCTTGGACAGGGCTTACCCAAAAACATTCAGTACTTC. Its protein is CASLGQGLPKNIQYF.

This clone was found once. This rearrangement joins TRBV21-1 to TRBJ2-1; no check of the table's D call, TRBD2, against the DNA was made. TRBV21-1 is deemed a pseudogene. The CDR3 is 16 amino acids. CDR3 sequence (DNA): TGTGCCAGCAGCACCCAGCGGGAGCTCTCCTACAATGAGCAGTTCTTC. Its translation: CASSTQRELSYNEQFF.

This clone was seen a few times. The rearrangement links TRBV5-1 to TRBJ2-7; 8 nucleotides align to TRBD1. CDR3 length: 13 residues. Germline assignment: CDR1 SGHRS and CDR2 YFSETQ. V lost 4 bases to trimming and J lost 7 bases; unmatched junction nucleotides: 7. CDR3 sequence (DNA): TGCGCCAGCAGCCTGGACAGGGCTTGGGAGCAGTACTTC. Residues: CASSLDRAWEQYF.

This sequence joins TRBV2 and TRBJ2-4, with TRBD1 as a possible D gene (5 bases). The CDR3 contains 14 residues. CDR1 SNHLY and CDR2 FYNNEI come from the germline V gene. The V and J ends lost 8 bases and 4 bases respectively, with 15 bases between them. The CDR3 reads CASGPTELKNIQYF. CDR3 DNA: TGTGCCAGCGGGCCGACAGAGCTAAAAAACATTCAGTACTTC.

The rearrangement joins TRBV11-3 to TRBJ2-7, with a possible D match to TRBD2 (6 bases). There are 14 residues in the CDR3. Germline loops: CDR1 SGHNT, CDR2 YENEEA. The V gene lost 4 bases and the J gene lost 2 bases, with 12 bases spanning the gap. The CDR3 loop is CASSSGGGPYEQYF. The CDR3, as DNA: TGTGCCAGCAGCTCCGGGGGAGGACCCTACGAGCAGTACTTC.

The rearrangement uses TRBV7-9 and TRBJ2-5, with a weak D call TRBD2 (5 bases). The CDR3 consists of 13 residues. Germline CDR1 and CDR2: SEHNR and FQNEAQ (reference sequence). Trimming took off 5 bases at V and 1 base at J, with 8 bases between the two ends. The CDR3: CASSGEGQETQYF. CDR3 nucleotide sequence: TGTGCCAGCAGCGGCGAGGGCCAAGAGACCCAGTACTTC.

Details on this clone: Other DNA sequences from this sample encode an identical CDR3 as well. The J gene is TRBJ2-1, the V gene TRBV19; D is unclear. This CDR3 comprises 12 residues. Trimming left V 6 bases short and J 5 bases short, with 8 bases between. Germline V gives CDR1 LNHDA, CDR2 SQIVND (reference sequence). The CDR3 spells CASSPFNNEQFF. In nucleotides, the CDR3 is TGTGCCAGTAGCCCCTTTAACAATGAGCAGTTCTTC.

This clone appeared a few times. The CDR3 DNA reads TGTGCCAGCAGTTTTGAGGGGCTGAGCTACACCTTC. Translation gives CASSFEGLSYTF. V and J are TRBV27 and TRBJ1-2; TRBD1 is a possible D gene (5 bases). The CDR3 consists of 12 residues. The germline V gene has CDR1 MNHEY and CDR2 SMNVEV (reference sequence). V lost 3 bases and J 9 bases, leaving 11 bases between the germline ends.

V usage is TRBV19 and J usage is TRBJ2-4, with unresolved D. Looked up from germline, CDR1 is LNHDA and CDR2 is SQIVND (reference sequence). The CDR3 spans 15 residues. V dropped 9 bases and J dropped 6 bases, with 21 bases sitting between them. The CDR3 region is CARRDTEDHRNIQYF. CDR3 DNA sequence: TGTGCCAGGAGAGATACAGAAGACCACCGAAACATTCAGTACTTC.

This clone was counted between two and nine times. The chain combines TRBV28 with TRBJ1-1; D unclear. Germline values: CDR1 MDHEN, CDR2 SYDVKM. The germline V and J ends were trimmed by 7 bases and 1 base, with 7 bases remaining between them. This CDR3 is built from 12 residues. CDR3 region: CASTEANTEAFF. The CDR3 DNA follows: TGTGCCAGCACGGAAGCGAACACTGAAGCTTTCTTT.

This chain connects TRBV5-1 to TRBJ2-1, with 7 nucleotides matching TRBD2. This CDR3 comprises 16 residues. V was pared by 3 bases and J by 9 bases, with 15 bases of the junction left unmatched. CDR1 and CDR2 (germline): SGHRS, YFSETQ. CDR3 in DNA: TGCGCCAGCAGCTCACTTAGCGGGCCGAGTGAGGGTGAGCAGTTCTTC. It specifies CASSSLSGPSEGEQFF. Combining the CDR3 with reference TRBV5-1 and TRBJ2-1 gives the whole variable domain KAGVTQTPRYLIKTRGQQVTLSCSPISGHRSVSWYQQTPGQGLQFLFEYFSETQRNKGNFPGRFSGRQFSNSRSEMNVSTLELGDSALYLCASSSLSGPSEGEQFFGPGTRLTVL.

Only a few counts were recorded for this clone. The rearrangement links TRBV9 to TRBJ2-7; TRBD1 is a possible D gene (6 bases). This CDR3 is 14 amino acids long. From germline, CDR1 is SGDLS and CDR2 YYNGEE. Trimming left V 3 bases short and J 0 bases short, with 10 bases between. The CDR3 nucleotides read TGTGCCAGCAGCGCGACAGGTAACTCCTACGAGCAGTACTTC. Its protein is CASSATGNSYEQYF.

The V call is TRBV29-1, the J call TRBJ1-1; the D is unclear. The V end was cut by 5 bases, the J end by 2 bases, with 9 bases between. CDR3 size: 12 residues. The germline gives CDR1 SQVTM, CDR2 ANQGSEA. The CDR3 here is CSVSGGNTEAFF. DNA for the CDR3: TGCAGCGTTAGTGGCGGAAACACTGAAGCTTTCTTT.

The chain couples TRBV7-9 to TRBJ2-2; the match to TRBD2 covers 7 bases. Unmatched junction bases numbered 7, after V lost 6 bases and J lost 3 bases. Germline V lookup: CDR1 SEHNR, CDR2 FQNEAQ (reference sequence). The CDR3 is made up of 15 amino acids. This chain's CDR3 is CASSILADHTGELFF. DNA for the CDR3: TGTGCCAGCAGTATCCTAGCGGACCACACCGGGGAGCTGTTTTTT. Full variable domain (missing parts from reference TRBV7-9 and TRBJ2-2): DTGVSQNPRHKITKRGQNVTFRCDPISEHNRLYWYRQTLGQGPEFLTYFQNEAQLEKSRLLSDRFSAERPKGSFSTLEIQRTEQGDSAMYLCASSILADHTGELFFGEGSRLTVL.

This clone was seen only a few times. The chain links TRBV27 to TRBJ2-7, with TRBD1 matching over 10 bases. The CDR3 length is 15 residues. The junction had 1 base not matched to a gene; V was cut back by 2 bases and J by 0 bases. Germline-derived CDR1 and CDR2 are MNHEY and SMNVEV (reference sequence). The CDR3 bases are TGTGCCAGCAGTTTAGGGACAGGGGTCTCCTACGAGCAGTACTTC. This encodes CASSLGTGVSYEQYF.

This clone showed up just a few times. The chain recombines TRBV18 with TRBJ2-5, with 9 positions matching TRBD2. V shed 0 bases, J shed 3 bases, and the junction held 2 bases outside the gene matches. Germline values: CDR1 KGHSH, CDR2 LQKENI. This CDR3 spans 15 amino acids. CDR3 nucleotide sequence: TGTGCCAGCTCACCACCGGCGGGAGGGGAAGAGACCCAGTACTTC. Its translation: CASSPPAGGEETQYF.

This clone was recorded a few times. V is TRBV25-1 and J is TRBJ1-1; possible D gene TRBD1, 6 bases. CDR1 MGHDK and CDR2 SYGVNS come from the germline V gene. Trimming removed 10 bases from V and 1 base from J, with 10 bases in between. The CDR3 has 12 residues. CDR3 in DNA: TGTGCCACCGGACAGCAGAACACTGAAGCTTTCTTT. Its protein is CATGQQNTEAFF.

CDR3 DNA: TGTGCCAGCAGCCCCGGGGTCGCAGATACGCAGTATTTT. It is translated as CASSPGVADTQYF. The chain couples TRBV5-5 to TRBJ2-3; D is possibly TRBD2 (5 bases). Germline CDR1 SGHKS, CDR2 YYEKEE (reference sequence). This CDR3 has 13 amino acids. V was shortened by 4 bases and J by 4 bases, with 10 bases between the two germline ends.

The J gene is TRBJ2-1, the V gene TRBV28; 9 nucleotides line up with TRBD1. V was clipped by 4 bases and J by 4 bases; unmatched bases: 8. The CDR3 extends over 16 amino acids. In germline, CDR1 is MDHEN, CDR2 SYDVKM. In DNA, the CDR3 is TGTGCCAGCAGTTGGATGGGGGGACAGGGATACAATGAGCAGTTCTTC. It translates to CASSWMGGQGYNEQFF.

This clone was counted between two and nine times. The chain links TRBV28 to TRBJ1-1; D ambiguous. Germline assignment: CDR1 MDHEN and CDR2 SYDVKM. There are 13 residues in the CDR3. Trimming removed 10 bases from V and 8 bases from J, with 20 bases in between. The CDR3 DNA is TGTGCCACGAACCAGATCCTGCCAGCAGAAGCTTTCTTT. Translation gives CATNQILPAEAFF.

V usage is TRBV2 and J usage is TRBJ1-4, with 10 positions matching TRBD1. V gave up 5 bases and J gave up 6 bases; unmatched junction bases: 3. Germline CDR1 SNHLY, CDR2 FYNNEI. The length of the CDR3 is 14 residues. CDR3 amino acids: CASSRQGADEKLFF. CDR3 DNA sequence: TGTGCCAGCAGTCGACAGGGGGCTGATGAAAAACTGTTTTTT.

The V gene is TRBV6-6, the J gene TRBJ2-2; D possibly corresponds to TRBD1 (5 bases). The V and J ends lost 4 bases and 4 bases respectively, with 7 bases between them. The germline gives CDR1 MNHNY, CDR2 SVGAGI (reference sequence). The CDR3 runs to 13 residues. CDR3 protein: CASSSQGTGELFF. The CDR3 nucleotides are TGTGCCAGCAGTTCCCAGGGCACCGGGGAGCTGTTTTTT.

The chain has TRBV2 and TRBJ2-3, with 10 bases fitting TRBD2. CDR3 length: 15 amino acids. Germline lookup yields CDR1 SNHLY and CDR2 FYNNEI. Losses at the gene ends were 8 bases for V and 10 bases for J; bases not matched to a gene: 15. The CDR3 spells CASGRTSGLSSAQYF. The CDR3 DNA reads as TGTGCCAGCGGTCGGACTAGCGGACTATCCTCTGCGCAGTATTTT. The complete variable domain, with remaining parts taken from reference TRBV2 and TRBJ2-3, reads EPEVTQTPSHQVTQMGQEVILRCVPISNHLYFYWYRQILGQKVEFLVSFYNNEISEKSEIFDDQFSVERPDGSNFTLKIRSTKLEDSAMYFCASGRTSGLSSAQYFGPGTRLTVL.

This clone was seen only a few times. The V gene is TRBV18, the J gene TRBJ2-1; TRBD1 agrees at 12 bases. The V gene end was trimmed by 3 bases and the J gene end by 8 bases; junction bases not matched to a gene: 5. The V gene's germline CDR1 is KGHSH and CDR2 LQKENI. This CDR3 is 15 amino acids long. CDR3 loop: CASSPLGTGGHEQFF. CDR3 DNA sequence: TGTGCCAGCTCACCCCTAGGGACAGGGGGCCATGAGCAGTTCTTC.

In this sample, this clone turned up a few times. V and J are TRBV7-9 and TRBJ2-7, with D perhaps TRBD2 (6 bases). Between the trimmed V and J ends, which lost 4 bases and 1 base, there was a span of 11 bases. Per the germline V gene, CDR1 is SEHNR and CDR2 is FQNEAQ (reference sequence). This CDR3 is 14 amino acids long. The CDR3 sequence: CASSSRDSSYEQYF. The CDR3 nucleotides are TGTGCCAGCAGCTCCCGGGACTCTTCCTACGAGCAGTACTTC.